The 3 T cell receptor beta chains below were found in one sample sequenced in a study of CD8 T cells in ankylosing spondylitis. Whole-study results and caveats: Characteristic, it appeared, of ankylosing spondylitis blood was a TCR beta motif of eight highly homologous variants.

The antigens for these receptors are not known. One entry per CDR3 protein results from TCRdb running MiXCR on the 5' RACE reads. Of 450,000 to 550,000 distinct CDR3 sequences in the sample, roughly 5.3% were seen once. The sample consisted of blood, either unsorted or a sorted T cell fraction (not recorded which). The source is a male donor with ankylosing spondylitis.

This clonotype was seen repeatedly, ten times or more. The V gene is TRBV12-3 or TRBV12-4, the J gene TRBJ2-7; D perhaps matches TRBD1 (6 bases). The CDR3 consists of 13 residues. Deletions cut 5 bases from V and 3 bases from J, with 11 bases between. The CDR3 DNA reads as TGTGCCAGCAGTCTGCAGGGGAACTACGAGCAGTACTTC. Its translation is CASSLQGNYEQYF.

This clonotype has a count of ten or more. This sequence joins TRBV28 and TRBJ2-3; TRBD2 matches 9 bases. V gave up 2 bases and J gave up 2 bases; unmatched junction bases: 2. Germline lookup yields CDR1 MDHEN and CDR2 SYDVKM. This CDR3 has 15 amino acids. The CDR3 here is CASSLIAGVTDTQYF. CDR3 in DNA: TGTGCCAGCAGTTTAATAGCGGGGGTCACAGATACGCAGTATTTT.

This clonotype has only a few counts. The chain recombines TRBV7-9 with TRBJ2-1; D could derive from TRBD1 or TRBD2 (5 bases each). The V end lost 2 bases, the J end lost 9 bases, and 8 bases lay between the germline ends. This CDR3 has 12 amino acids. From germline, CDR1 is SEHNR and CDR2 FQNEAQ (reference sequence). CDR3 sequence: CASSLYGGEQFF. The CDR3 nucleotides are TGTGCCAGCAGCTTATATGGGGGTGAGCAGTTCTTC.